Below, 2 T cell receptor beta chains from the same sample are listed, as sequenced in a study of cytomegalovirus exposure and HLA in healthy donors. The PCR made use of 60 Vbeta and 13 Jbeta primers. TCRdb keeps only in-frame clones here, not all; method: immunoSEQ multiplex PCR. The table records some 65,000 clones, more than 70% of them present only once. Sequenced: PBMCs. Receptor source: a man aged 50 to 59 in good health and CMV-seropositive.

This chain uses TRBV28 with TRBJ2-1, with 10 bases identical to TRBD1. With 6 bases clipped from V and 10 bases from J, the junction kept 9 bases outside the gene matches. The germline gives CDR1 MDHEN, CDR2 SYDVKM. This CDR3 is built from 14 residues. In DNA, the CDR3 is TGTGCCAGCAGCCGGGACAGGGGCTCTCAAGAGCAGTTCTTC. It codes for CASSRDRGSQEQFF.

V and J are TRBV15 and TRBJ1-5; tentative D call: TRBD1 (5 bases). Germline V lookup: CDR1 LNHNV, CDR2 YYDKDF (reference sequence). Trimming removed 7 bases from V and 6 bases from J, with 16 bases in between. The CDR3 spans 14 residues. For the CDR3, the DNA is TGTGCCACCACACGGGGGAGGGGACGTCAGCCCCAGCATTTT. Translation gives CATTRGRGRQPQHF.